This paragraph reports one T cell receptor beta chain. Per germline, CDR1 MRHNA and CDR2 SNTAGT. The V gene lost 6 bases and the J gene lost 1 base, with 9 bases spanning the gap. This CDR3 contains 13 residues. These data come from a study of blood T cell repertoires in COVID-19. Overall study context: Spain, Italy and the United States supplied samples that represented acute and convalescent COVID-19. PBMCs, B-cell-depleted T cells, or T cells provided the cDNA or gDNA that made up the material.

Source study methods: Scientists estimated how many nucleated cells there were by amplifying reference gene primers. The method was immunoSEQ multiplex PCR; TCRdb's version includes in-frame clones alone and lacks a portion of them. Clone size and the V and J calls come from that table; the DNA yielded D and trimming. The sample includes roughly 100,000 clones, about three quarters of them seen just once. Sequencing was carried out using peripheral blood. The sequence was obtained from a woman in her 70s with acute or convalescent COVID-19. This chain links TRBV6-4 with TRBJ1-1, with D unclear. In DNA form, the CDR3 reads TGTGCCAGCAGCGTCGGAGAGAACACTGAAGCTTTCTTT. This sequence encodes CASSVGENTEAFF.